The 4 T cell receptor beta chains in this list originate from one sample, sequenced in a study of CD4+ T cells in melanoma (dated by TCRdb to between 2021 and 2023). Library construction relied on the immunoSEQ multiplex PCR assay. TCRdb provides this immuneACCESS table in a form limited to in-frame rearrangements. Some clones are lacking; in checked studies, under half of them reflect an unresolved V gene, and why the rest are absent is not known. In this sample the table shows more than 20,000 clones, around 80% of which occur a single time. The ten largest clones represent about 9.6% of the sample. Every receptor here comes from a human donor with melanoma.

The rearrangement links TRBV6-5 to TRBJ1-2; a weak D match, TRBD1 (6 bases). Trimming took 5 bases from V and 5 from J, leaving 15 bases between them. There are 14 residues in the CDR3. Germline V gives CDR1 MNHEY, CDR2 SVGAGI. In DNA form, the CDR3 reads TGTGCCAGCAGTGTCACAGGGAAAAGTTATGGCTACACCTTC. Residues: CASSVTGKSYGYTF.

CDR3: CASSLGSSYNSPLHF. In nucleotides, the CDR3 is TGTGCCAGCAGCTTAGGGAGCTCCTATAATTCACCCCTCCACTTT. The chain uses TRBV7-9 and TRBJ1-6; D not resolved. CDR3 length equals 15 residues. The germline V and J ends were trimmed by 1 base and 0 bases, with 4 bases remaining between them. In germline, CDR1 is SEHNR, CDR2 FQNEAQ (reference sequence).

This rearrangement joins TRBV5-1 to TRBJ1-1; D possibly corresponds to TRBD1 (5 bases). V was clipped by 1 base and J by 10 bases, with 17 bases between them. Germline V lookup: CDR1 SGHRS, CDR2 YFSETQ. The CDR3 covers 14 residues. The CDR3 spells CASSLQEGLTPAFF. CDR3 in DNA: TGCGCCAGCAGCTTGCAGGAGGGACTCACCCCAGCTTTCTTT.

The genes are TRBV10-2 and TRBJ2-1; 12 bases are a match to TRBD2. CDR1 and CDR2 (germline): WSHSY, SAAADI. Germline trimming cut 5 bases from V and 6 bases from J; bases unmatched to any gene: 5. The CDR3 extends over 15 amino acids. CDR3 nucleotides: TGCGCCAGCAGTCCGGGACTAGCGGGCATCAATGAGCAGTTCTTC. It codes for CASSPGLAGINEQFF.